This T cell receptor beta chain was sequenced in a study of blood T cell repertoires in COVID-19. Study information: Sample material is recorded as cDNA or gDNA derived from T cells, B-cell-depleted T cells, or PBMCs.

Authors' processing steps: Using reference gene primer amplification, nucleated cell counts were estimated. Libraries were prepared by immunoSEQ multiplex PCR; TCRdb keeps only in-frame clonotypes and omits some of them. Clone size and V and J calls were adopted from that table, with D and trimming inferred from the DNA. The repertoire holds about 400,000 clones, with 85% to 90% as singletons. Assignments of participants to cohorts depended upon their own reported clinical history. Donors of Cohort 3 who recovered were those that had two negative PCRs, clearance, or symptom resolution. Sequencing input: PBMCs or T cells enriched from blood (not recorded which). This TCR was sampled from a woman aged 50 to 65 who had recovered from COVID-19.

The CDR3 coding sequence is TGTGCCAGCAGTTTTCTCGACAGGGCCTCCTACGAGCAGTACTTC. It encodes CASSFLDRASYEQYF. The J gene is TRBJ2-7, the V gene TRBV28, with 7 bases lining up with TRBD1. The germline gives CDR1 MDHEN, CDR2 SYDVKM. This CDR3 has 15 amino acids. The trim removed 3 bases at V and 0 bases at J, leaving 5 bases unmatched.